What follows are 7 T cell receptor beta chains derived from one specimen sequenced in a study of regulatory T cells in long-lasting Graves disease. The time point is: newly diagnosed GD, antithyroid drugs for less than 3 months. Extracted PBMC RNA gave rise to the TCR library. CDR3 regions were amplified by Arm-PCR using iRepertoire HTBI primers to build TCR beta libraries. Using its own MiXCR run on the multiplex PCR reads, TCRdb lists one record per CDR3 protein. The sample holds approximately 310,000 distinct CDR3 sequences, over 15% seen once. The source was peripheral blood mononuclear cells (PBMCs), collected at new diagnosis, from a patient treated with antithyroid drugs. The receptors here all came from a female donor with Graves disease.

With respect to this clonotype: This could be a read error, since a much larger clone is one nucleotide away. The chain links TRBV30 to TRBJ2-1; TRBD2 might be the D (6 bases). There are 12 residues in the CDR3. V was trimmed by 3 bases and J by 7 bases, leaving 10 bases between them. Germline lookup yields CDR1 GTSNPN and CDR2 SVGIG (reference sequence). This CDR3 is CAWRGGWNEQFF. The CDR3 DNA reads TGTGCCTGGAGGGGGGGTTGGAATGAGCAGTTCTTC. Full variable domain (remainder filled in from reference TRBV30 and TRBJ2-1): SQTIHQWPATLVQPVGSPLSLECTVEGTSNPNLYWYRQAAGRGLQLLFYSVGIGQISSEVPQNLSASRPQDRQFILSSKKLLLSDSGFYLCAWRGGWNEQFFGPGTRLTVL.

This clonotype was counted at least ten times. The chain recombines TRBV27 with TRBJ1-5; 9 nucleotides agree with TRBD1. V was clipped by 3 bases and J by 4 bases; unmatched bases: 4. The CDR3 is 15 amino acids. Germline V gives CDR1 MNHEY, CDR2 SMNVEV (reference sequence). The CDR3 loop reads CASSLGQGINQPQHF. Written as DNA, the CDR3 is TGTGCCAGCAGTTTGGGACAGGGAATTAATCAGCCCCAGCATTTT.

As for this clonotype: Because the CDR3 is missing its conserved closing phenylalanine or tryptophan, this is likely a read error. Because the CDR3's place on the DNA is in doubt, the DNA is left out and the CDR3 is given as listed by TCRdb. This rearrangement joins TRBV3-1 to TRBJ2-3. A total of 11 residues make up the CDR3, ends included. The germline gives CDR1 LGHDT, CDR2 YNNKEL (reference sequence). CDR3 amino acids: CASSVGDTQYL.

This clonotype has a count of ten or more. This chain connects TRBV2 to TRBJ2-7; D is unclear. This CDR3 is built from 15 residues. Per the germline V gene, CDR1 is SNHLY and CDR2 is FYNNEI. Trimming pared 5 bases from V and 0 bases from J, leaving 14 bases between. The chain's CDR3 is CASSLQKISSYEQYF. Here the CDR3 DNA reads TGTGCCAGCAGTCTACAGAAGATCAGCTCCTACGAGCAGTACTTC.

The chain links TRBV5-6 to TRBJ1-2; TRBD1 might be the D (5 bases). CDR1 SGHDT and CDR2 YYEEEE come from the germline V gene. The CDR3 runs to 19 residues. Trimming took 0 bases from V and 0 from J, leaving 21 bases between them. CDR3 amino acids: CASSLGPSLGQGANYGYTF. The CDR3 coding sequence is TGTGCCAGCAGCTTGGGTCCTTCTCTTGGCCAGGGAGCTAACTATGGCTACACCTTC.

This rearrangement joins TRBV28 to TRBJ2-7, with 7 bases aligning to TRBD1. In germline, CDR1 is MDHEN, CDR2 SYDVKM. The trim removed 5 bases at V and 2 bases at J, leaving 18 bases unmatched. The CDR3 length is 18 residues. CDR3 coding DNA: TGTGCCAGCAGTCTTAGCCCTATCCGGGACAGCTACACCTACGAGCAGTACTTC. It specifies CASSLSPIRDSYTYEQYF.

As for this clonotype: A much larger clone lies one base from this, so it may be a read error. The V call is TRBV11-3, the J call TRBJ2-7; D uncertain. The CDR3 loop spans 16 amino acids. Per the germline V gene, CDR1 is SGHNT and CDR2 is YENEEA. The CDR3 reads CASSSLDGERALEQCF. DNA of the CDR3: TGTGCCAGCAGCTCCCTGGATGGGGAAAGAGCCCTCGAGCAGTGCTTC.